This T cell receptor beta chain was recovered during a study of cytomegalovirus exposure and HLA in healthy donors. Across the whole study: As released early, the data held roughly 85 million unique TCRs from HLA-typed donors.

J was trimmed by 5 bases and V by 7 bases; bases with no gene match: 6. The germline V gene encodes CDR1 SGHRS and CDR2 YFSETQ. The length of the CDR3 is 15 residues. On this clone itself: Its target is unknown.

Vbeta (60) and Jbeta (13) primers were used in the PCR. This table comes from immunoSEQ multiplex PCR, and its TCRdb copy is limited to in-frame clones, with some not included. Here the sample table reports about 52,000 clones. Study outcomes and limitations: Among TCR beta chains of equal frequency, HLA-associated ones were more clonally expanded in a later analysis. The dataset shows that most TCR sequences were rare, while some public TCRs occurred in many donors.

The sample comprised PBMCs. The receptor's source is a woman aged 55-69 years in good health and CMV-seropositive. The rearrangement uses TRBV5-1 and TRBJ2-2; 12 nucleotides align to TRBD2. Here the CDR3 reads CASSSGGAITGELFF. The DNA for the CDR3 is TGCGCCAGCTCTAGCGGGGGGGCGATTACCGGGGAGCTGTTTTTT.